This passage covers 20 T cell receptor beta chains from one sample sequenced in a study of blood T cell repertoires in COVID-19. Method: immunoSEQ multiplex PCR; TCRdb's copy keeps in-frame clones and lacks some. The sample has under 150,000 clones; around 85% are singletons. Sequencing was carried out using peripheral blood. The receptors shown here come from a woman aged 55-70 years with COVID-19, enrolled during active disease.

The V gene is TRBV6-1, the J gene TRBJ1-2; possible D gene TRBD1, 6 bases. Germline V CDR1 and CDR2: MNHNS, SASEGT. The germline V and J ends were trimmed by 3 bases and 10 bases, with 9 bases remaining between them. This CDR3 has 11 residues. CDR3 nucleotides: TGTGCCAGCAGTGAGTGGACAGACTACACCTTC. Its protein is CASSEWTDYTF.

Only a few counts were recorded for this clone. This chain connects TRBV7-8 to TRBJ1-3; D gene uncertain. The V end was cut by 5 bases, the J end by 2 bases, with 10 bases between. Germline values: CDR1 SGHVS, CDR2 FQNEAQ. The CDR3 totals 14 residues. CDR3 in amino acids: CASSLTRTGNTIYF. In nucleotides, the CDR3 is TGTGCCAGCAGCCTGACCAGGACTGGAAACACCATATATTTT. The full variable domain, with the rest looked up from reference TRBV7-8 and TRBJ1-3, is GAGVSQSPRYKVAKRGQDVALRCDPISGHVSLFWYQQALGQGPEFLTYFQNEAQLDKSGLPSDRFFAERPEGSVSTLKIQRTQQEDSAVYLCASSLTRTGNTIYFGEGSWLTVV.

This chain links TRBV2 with TRBJ2-1; 9 nucleotides match TRBD2. The CDR3 contains 12 residues. Germline V gives CDR1 SNHLY, CDR2 FYNNEI. Losses at the gene ends were 5 bases for V and 14 bases for J; bases not matched to a gene: 7. CDR3 nucleotides: TGTGCCAGCAGTCCTGAAGCGGGGGGTGAGTTCTTC. Its protein is CASSPEAGGEFF. Filled out from reference TRBV2 and TRBJ2-1, the complete variable domain reads EPEVTQTPSHQVTQMGQEVILRCVPISNHLYFYWYRQILGQKVEFLVSFYNNEISEKSEIFDDQFSVERPDGSNFTLKIRSTKLEDSAMYFCASSPEAGGEFFGPGTRLTVL.

The chain recombines TRBV27 with TRBJ1-5; a possible D gene is TRBD1 (6 bases). CDR3 size: 14 residues. Germline V gene data show CDR1 as MNHEY and CDR2 as SMNVEV (reference sequence). Trimming stripped 3 bases from V and 4 bases from J, with 10 bases between. CDR3 nucleotide sequence: TGTGCCAGCAGTTTTAGGGGGTTTAATCAGCCCCAGCATTTT. Translation: CASSFRGFNQPQHF.

This clone was counted once. The rearrangement joins TRBV5-1 to TRBJ1-3; no firm D call. Looked up from germline, CDR1 is SGHRS and CDR2 is YFSETQ. The CDR3 spans 15 residues. V shed 0 bases and J shed 5 bases, with 12 bases lying between them. CDR3: CASSLAEEGRNTIYF. CDR3 nucleotides: TGCGCCAGCAGCTTGGCCGAGGAGGGCCGAAACACCATATATTTT.

The chain links TRBV7-9 to TRBJ2-7; D may be TRBD1 (5 bases). Trimming removed 3 bases at V and 1 base at J, with 13 bases between. Germline-derived CDR1 and CDR2 are SEHNR and FQNEAQ (reference sequence). There are 15 residues in the CDR3. CDR3 loop: CASSFGRVYSYEQYF. The CDR3 DNA reads TGTGCCAGCAGCTTCGGCAGGGTATATTCCTACGAGCAGTACTTC.

The V call is TRBV25-1, the J call TRBJ1-2; 8 bases map to TRBD1. From germline, CDR1 is MGHDK and CDR2 SYGVNS. The CDR3 contains 15 residues. The junction had 10 bases not matched to a gene; V was cut back by 4 bases and J by 6 bases. CDR3 region: CASSGTGGSLNGYTF. The CDR3 DNA reads TGTGCCAGCAGTGGTACAGGGGGAAGTCTTAATGGCTACACCTTC.

This chain uses TRBV7-2 with TRBJ2-7, with TRBD2 as a possible D gene (6 bases). CDR3 length: 15 residues. Germline CDR1 is SGHTA and CDR2 is FQGNSA. The V and J ends lost 5 bases and 0 bases respectively, with 14 bases between them. As DNA, the CDR3 is TGTGCCAGCAGCCCCCAAGCGGGCCTCTCCTACGAGCAGTACTTC. Protein: CASSPQAGLSYEQYF.

This chain links TRBV2 with TRBJ1-2; D may be TRBD1 (5 bases). CDR1 is SNHLY, CDR2 FYNNEI, per germline. V lost 7 bases and J lost 2, with 14 bases in between. This CDR3 has 14 amino acids. The CDR3 sequence: CASKRDGPNYGYTF. The CDR3 nucleotides are TGTGCCAGCAAGCGGGACGGACCGAACTATGGCTACACCTTC.

J is TRBJ1-6 and V is TRBV6-2 or TRBV6-3; no reliable D call. V lost 5 bases, J lost 5 bases, and 10 bases lay in between. The CDR3 contains 14 residues. Germline V gene data show CDR1 as MNHEY and CDR2 as SVGEGT. In nucleotides, the CDR3 is TGTGCCAGCAGTCTTACCCCGGATAATTCACCCCTCCACTTT. Its protein is CASSLTPDNSPLHF.

This clone is termed medium-sized. The V and J genes are TRBV4-2 and TRBJ2-1; D gene unclear. The germline V and J ends were trimmed by 0 bases and 4 bases, with 4 bases remaining between them. The CDR3 totals 13 residues. Germline CDR1 reads LGHNA; CDR2 reads YNFKEQ. CDR3 in DNA: TGTGCCAGCAGCCAAGAGCGTTACAATGAGCAGTTCTTC. Residues: CASSQERYNEQFF.

V is TRBV18 and J is TRBJ2-7; D possibly corresponds to TRBD2 (6 bases). V was clipped by 3 bases and J by 6 bases, with 12 bases between them. The CDR3 consists of 13 residues. Germline CDR1 is KGHSH and CDR2 is LQKENI. The CDR3 DNA sequence: TGTGCCAGCTCACCTTCGACGGGACTCGAGCAGTACTTC. Protein product: CASSPSTGLEQYF.

DNA for the CDR3: TGTGCCAGCAGCTCCCTGACAGGGTTCGAGCAGTACTTC. This sequence encodes CASSSLTGFEQYF. The chain carries TRBV27 and TRBJ2-7, with 7 bases matching TRBD1. There are 13 residues in the CDR3. Germline V lookup: CDR1 MNHEY, CDR2 SMNVEV (reference sequence). Losses at the gene ends were 6 bases for V and 6 bases for J; bases not matched to a gene: 8.

A word on this clone: The same CDR3 arises from other DNA sequences in this sample as well. V is TRBV19 and J is TRBJ1-2; a weak D match, TRBD1 (6 bases). This CDR3 is built from 13 residues. The germline V gene encodes CDR1 LNHDA and CDR2 SQIVND (reference sequence). V was shortened by 3 bases and J by 2 bases, with 7 bases between the two germline ends. CDR3 protein: CASSMQGNYGYTF. DNA of the CDR3: TGTGCCAGTAGTATGCAGGGGAACTATGGCTACACCTTC. The full variable domain, with the rest looked up from reference TRBV19 and TRBJ1-2, is DGGITQSPKYLFRKEGQNVTLSCEQNLNHDAMYWYRQDPGQGLRLIYYSQIVNDFQKGDIAEGYSVSREKKESFPLTVTSAQKNPTAFYLCASSMQGNYGYTFGSGTRLTVV.

V gene TRBV19 combines with J gene TRBJ1-1, with D tentatively TRBD1 (5 bases). The V gene's germline CDR1 is LNHDA and CDR2 SQIVND (reference sequence). The V gene lost 3 bases and the J gene lost 4 bases, with 15 bases spanning the gap. This CDR3 region has 15 residues. CDR3 in DNA: TGTGCCAGTAGTATTGAAGGGGATTCGGTCACTGAAGCTTTCTTT. Amino acids: CASSIEGDSVTEAFF.

The CDR3 nucleotides are TGTGCCAGCAGCTTTGGTAGCTTGGGTACGCAGTATTTT. Protein product: CASSFGSLGTQYF. V is TRBV11-3 and J is TRBJ2-3, with no clear D. Germline lookup yields CDR1 SGHNT and CDR2 YENEEA. V lost 3 bases and J lost 8, with 12 bases in between. The length of the CDR3 is 13 residues. The full variable domain, its missing parts supplied by reference TRBV11-3 and TRBJ2-3, is EAGVVQSPRYKIIEKKQPVAFWCNPISGHNTLYWYLQNLGQGPELLIRYENEEAVDDSQLPKDRFSAERLKGVDSTLKIQPAELGDSAVYLCASSFGSLGTQYFGPGTRLTVL.

The gene calls are TRBV6-5 and TRBJ2-6; D is possibly TRBD1 (6 bases). The CDR3 consists of 16 residues. V lost 3 bases, J lost 2 bases, and 11 bases lay in between. Germline V CDR1 and CDR2: MNHEY, SVGAGI. In DNA form, the CDR3 reads TGTGCCAGCAGTTATCACAGGGAAGCTGGGGCCAACGTCCTGACTTTC. It specifies CASSYHREAGANVLTF.

V gene TRBV23-1 combines with J gene TRBJ2-1, with a weak D call TRBD1 (6 bases). TRBV23-1 is designated an ORF whose function remains uncertain. The CDR3 loop spans 15 amino acids. The V end was cut by 4 bases, the J end by 4 bases, with 14 bases between. CDR3 in amino acids: CASSRGGENYNEQFF. The CDR3 DNA sequence: TGCGCCAGCAGTCGAGGGGGAGAAAATTACAATGAGCAGTTCTTC.

The chain has TRBV5-1 and TRBJ1-2; TRBD1 matches at 10 bases. The length of the CDR3 is 16 residues. The V gene end was trimmed by 3 bases and the J gene end by 3 bases; junction bases not matched to a gene: 8. CDR1 SGHRS and CDR2 YFSETQ come from the germline V gene. The CDR3 region is CASSSSGTGEDYGYTF. The CDR3 bases are TGCGCCAGCAGCTCGTCCGGGACAGGGGAGGACTATGGCTACACCTTC.

V is TRBV2 and J is TRBJ2-1; 11 bases fit TRBD2. The CDR3 has 15 amino acids. The J segment lost 7 bases and the V segment lost 7 bases, leaving 9 bases of the junction unmatched. The germline CDR1 and CDR2 sequences are SNHLY and FYNNEI. The CDR3 region is CASIIVAGGANEQFF. For the CDR3, the DNA is TGTGCCAGCATCATAGTAGCGGGGGGGGCAAATGAGCAGTTCTTC. Looking up the rest from reference TRBV2 and TRBJ2-1 gives the full variable domain: EPEVTQTPSHQVTQMGQEVILRCVPISNHLYFYWYRQILGQKVEFLVSFYNNEISEKSEIFDDQFSVERPDGSNFTLKIRSTKLEDSAMYFCASIIVAGGANEQFFGPGTRLTVL.